This T cell receptor (beta chain) was recorded in a study of cytomegalovirus exposure and HLA in healthy donors. Background on the study: Early on, a data release was issued that held 80 million or so unique TCRs from HLA-typed donors. Findings of the study overall: In a later analysis, at a false discovery rate of 0.05, 17,000 or so TCR beta sequences matched HLA alleles. Many donors carried some public TCRs, although rarity characterized most TCR sequences.

The CDR3 runs to 12 residues. CDR1 is MNHEY, CDR2 SMNVEV, per germline (reference sequence). The germline V and J ends were trimmed by 6 bases and 2 bases, with 7 bases remaining between them. For this clone: Its antigen remains unidentified.

The primer mix had 60 Vbeta and 13 Jbeta primers. The method was immunoSEQ multiplex PCR; TCRdb's version includes in-frame clones alone and lacks a portion of them. The repertoire includes 130,000 or so clones, approximately 71% of them detected once, and about 3.5% sits in the top ten. The TCR sequence derives from a man aged 40-50 years in good health and CMV-seronegative. The sample consisted of PBMCs. The V gene is TRBV27, the J gene TRBJ2-5, with D unresolved. This CDR3 reads CASSDRQETQYF. CDR3 nucleotides: TGTGCCAGCAGCGATCGGCAAGAGACCCAGTACTTC.